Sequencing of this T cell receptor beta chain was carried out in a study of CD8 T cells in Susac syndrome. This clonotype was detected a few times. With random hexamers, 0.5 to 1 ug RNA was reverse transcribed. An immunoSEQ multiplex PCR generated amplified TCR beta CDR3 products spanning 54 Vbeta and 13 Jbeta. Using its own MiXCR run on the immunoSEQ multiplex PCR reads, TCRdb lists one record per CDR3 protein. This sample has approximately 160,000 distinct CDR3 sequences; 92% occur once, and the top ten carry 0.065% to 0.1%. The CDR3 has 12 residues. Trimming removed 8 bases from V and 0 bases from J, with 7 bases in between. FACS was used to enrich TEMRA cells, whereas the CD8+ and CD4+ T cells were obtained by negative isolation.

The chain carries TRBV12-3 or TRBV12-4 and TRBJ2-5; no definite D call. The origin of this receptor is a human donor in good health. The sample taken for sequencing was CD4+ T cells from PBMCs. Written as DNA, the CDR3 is TGTGCCAGCCTCGGGTACCAAGAGACCCAGTACTTC. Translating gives CASLGYQETQYF.